This TCR beta chain emerged from a study of vaccination effects on CD4 cells after COVID-19. As for this clone: Its specificity is not known. Other DNA sequences of this sample code for an identical CDR3.

Clones were sequenced by immunoSEQ multiplex PCR, and TCRdb holds only the in-frame ones, with some missing. Among more than 50,000 clones listed, about 80% were seen once. Within the ViraFEST assay, antigen-specific CD4+ T cells underwent expansion with viral peptide pools prior to sequencing. Upon completion of 10 days in culture, CD4+ T cells were isolated. Two-dose vaccination with either BNT162b2 or mRNA-1273 was given to the participants. Wells containing approximately 2 million PBMC each were cultured with 9 to 10 IU/ml IL-2 and approximately 9.6 ug/ml peptides. This CDR3 is 12 amino acids long. Trimming left V 5 bases short and J 3 bases short, with 7 bases between. Study-wide results and caveats: Convalescent patients were few in the study, and early post-infection timepoints were absent. In the late period after vaccination, infection- and vaccine-induced clones contracted markedly.

The sequence came from a human donor who received a COVID-19 vaccine. The sequences come from CD4+ T cells from PBMCs cultured with HCoV-OC43 spike peptides, collected after COVID-19 vaccination. Subset indicated: HCoV-OC43 spike overlapping peptide pool stimulation. The V gene is TRBV12-3 or TRBV12-4, the J gene TRBJ1-1, with D maybe TRBD1 (5 bases). The CDR3 region is CASSPGYTEAFF. CDR3 nucleotide sequence: TGTGCCAGCAGTCCAGGGTACACTGAAGCTTTCTTT.